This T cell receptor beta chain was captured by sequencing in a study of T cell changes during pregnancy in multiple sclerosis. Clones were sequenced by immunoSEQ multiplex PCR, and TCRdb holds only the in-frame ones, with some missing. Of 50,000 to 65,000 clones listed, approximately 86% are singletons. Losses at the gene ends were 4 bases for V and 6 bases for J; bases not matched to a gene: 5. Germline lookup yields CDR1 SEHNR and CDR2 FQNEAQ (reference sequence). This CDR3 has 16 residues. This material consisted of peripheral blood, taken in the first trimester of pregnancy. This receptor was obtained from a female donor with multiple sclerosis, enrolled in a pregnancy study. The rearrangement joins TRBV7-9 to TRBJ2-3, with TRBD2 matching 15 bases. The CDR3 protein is CASSSGLAGGTDTQYF. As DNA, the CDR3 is TGTGCCAGCAGCTCGGGACTAGCGGGAGGTACTGATACGCAGTATTTT.